This TCR beta chain was sequenced during a study of human T cells and chemical hapten exposure. Study-level information: Diagnoses of alopecia areata, totalis or universalis occurred in mostly female patients.

The trim removed 3 bases at V and 0 bases at J, leaving 5 bases unmatched. There are 15 residues in the CDR3. Germline CDR1 reads MNHEY; CDR2 reads SVGEGT. Study-level results: Counts of TCRs above 1 in 1000 frequency stayed unchanged with DPC sensitization. Expanded TCRs clustered into significantly more large CDR3 similarity groups than controls, the analysis revealed.

Many counts were recorded for this clonotype. No antigen is known for it. Each CDR3 protein is one row after TCRdb ran MiXCR on the RACE reads. This sample has roughly 98,000 distinct CDR3 sequences, with roughly an eighth found just once. Time point reported: patch test 1, 2 weeks after DPC sensitization. Indicated treatment: therapeutic diphenylcyclopropenone sensitization with weekly scalp DPC. Alopecia patients between 18 and 70 years old and suitable for DPC were used as donors. Specimen: whole blood, collected in connection with sensitization to the hapten diphenylcyclopropenone (DPC). This sequence originates from a woman in her thirties or forties with alopecia areata. Some clones in this sample may be carry-over from other donors' samples. J is TRBJ2-7 and V is TRBV6-2 or TRBV6-3; 7 positions agree with TRBD2. The CDR3, as DNA: TGTGCCAGCAGTTATGCGGCGGGAGTCTCCTACGAGCAGTACTTC. Protein product: CASSYAAGVSYEQYF.